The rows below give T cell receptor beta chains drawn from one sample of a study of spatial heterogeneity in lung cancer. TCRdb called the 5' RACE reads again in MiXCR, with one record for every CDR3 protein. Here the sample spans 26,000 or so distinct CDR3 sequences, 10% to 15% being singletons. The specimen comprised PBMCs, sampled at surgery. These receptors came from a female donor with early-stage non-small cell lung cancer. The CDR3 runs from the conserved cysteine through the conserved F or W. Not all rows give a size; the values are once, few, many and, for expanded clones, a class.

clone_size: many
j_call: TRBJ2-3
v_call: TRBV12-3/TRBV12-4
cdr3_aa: CASGGGTDTQYF

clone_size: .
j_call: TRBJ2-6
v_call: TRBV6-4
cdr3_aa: CASRDPSRSGANVLTF

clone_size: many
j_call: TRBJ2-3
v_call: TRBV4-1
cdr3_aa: CASSQSSGISTDTQYF

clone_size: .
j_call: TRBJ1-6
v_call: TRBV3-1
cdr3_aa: CASSQTGASSYNSPLHF

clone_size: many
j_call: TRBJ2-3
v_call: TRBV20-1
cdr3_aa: CSARLAGGTDTQYF

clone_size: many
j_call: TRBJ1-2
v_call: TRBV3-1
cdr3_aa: CASSQDLQGYYGYTF

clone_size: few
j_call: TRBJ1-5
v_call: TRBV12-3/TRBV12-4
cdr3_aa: CASSLERYNQPQHF

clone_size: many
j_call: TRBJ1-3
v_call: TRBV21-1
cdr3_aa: CASSKVDGRLTPGNTIYF

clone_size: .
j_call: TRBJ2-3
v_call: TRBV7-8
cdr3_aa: CASSLSGGGGGTQYF

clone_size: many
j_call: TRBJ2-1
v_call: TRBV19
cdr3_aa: CASSSQAGVKRSSYNEQFF

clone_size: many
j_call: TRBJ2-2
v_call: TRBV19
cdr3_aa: CASSIPQGLGAGELFF

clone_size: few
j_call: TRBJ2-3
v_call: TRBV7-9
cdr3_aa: CASSLADYLTQYF